One and the same sample provided the 29 T cell receptor beta chains below, sequenced in a study of shared clonotypes between healthy human individuals. Method: immunoSEQ multiplex PCR; TCRdb's copy keeps in-frame clones and lacks some. The sample shows just over 2,000,000 clones, just under 95% of them seen only once. Only CD45RO-negative cells positively selected for CCR7 counted as naive CD8 cells, so terminally differentiated effector memory CD45RA+ cells were excluded. Sequenced sample: naive CD8+ T cells sorted from blood. These receptors were taken from a young man in good health.

The V and J genes are TRBV4-1 and TRBJ1-3, with 8 positions matching TRBD1. The length of the CDR3 is 15 residues. V gave up 2 bases and J gave up 4 bases; unmatched junction bases: 4. Looked up from germline, CDR1 is MGHRA and CDR2 is YSYEKL. CDR3 in amino acids: CASSQTNRGGNTIYF. The CDR3 nucleotides are TGCGCCAGCAGCCAAACAAACAGGGGGGGAAACACCATATATTTT.

The V and J genes are TRBV7-9 and TRBJ1-2; 7 bases are a match to TRBD1. This CDR3 has 15 amino acids. Germline V gene sequence: CDR1 SEHNR, CDR2 FQNEAQ (reference sequence). V lost 6 bases and J lost 0; bases outside the gene matches: 7. CDR3 bases: TGTGCCAGCAGTACCACCGGGACAGCTAACTATGGCTACACCTTC. Translating gives CASSTTGTANYGYTF.

The chain has TRBV6-1 and TRBJ2-7; no clear D gene. This CDR3 has 11 amino acids. Germline CDR1 is MNHNS and CDR2 is SASEGT. V was cut by 3 bases and J by 6 bases, with 6 bases left in between. The CDR3 nucleotides read TGTGCCAGCAGTGACTGGGGCGAGCAGTACTTC. Amino acid sequence: CASSDWGEQYF.

This chain links TRBV11-2 with TRBJ2-7, with 9 positions matching TRBD2. CDR3 length: 16 residues. Per germline, CDR1 SGHAT and CDR2 FQNNGV. V shed 3 bases and J 6 bases; nucleotides not matched to a gene: 12. CDR3 sequence reads: CASSFPPAGGSPEQYF. CDR3 DNA sequence: TGTGCCAGCAGCTTTCCCCCAGCGGGAGGCTCCCCCGAGCAGTACTTC. The full variable domain, rest sourced from reference TRBV11-2 and TRBJ2-7, is EAGVAQSPRYKIIEKRQSVAFWCNPISGHATLYWYQQILGQGPKLLIQFQNNGVVDDSQLPKDRFSAERLKGVDSTLKIQPAKLEDSAVYLCASSFPPAGGSPEQYFGPGTRLTVT.

The CDR3 sequence is CASSLESGETQYF. DNA for the CDR3: TGTGCCAGCAGCTTAGAATCGGGTGAGACCCAGTACTTC. The rearrangement uses TRBV7-9 and TRBJ2-5; D unclear. Looked up from germline, CDR1 is SEHNR and CDR2 is FQNEAQ (reference sequence). V lost 1 base, J lost 5 bases, and 8 bases lay in between. The CDR3 is 13 amino acids.

This clone was seen once. The V gene is TRBV19, the J gene TRBJ1-5; D call uncertain. Germline V gene data show CDR1 as LNHDA and CDR2 as SQIVND (reference sequence). Trimming removed 3 bases at V and 7 bases at J, with 16 bases between. The CDR3 is 15 amino acids. The CDR3 is CASSIFVSVKQPQHF. The CDR3 coding sequence is TGTGCCAGTAGTATCTTTGTTTCTGTTAAGCAGCCCCAGCATTTT.

Here the CDR3 reads CASSIWTGGSPLHF. In DNA form, the CDR3 reads TGTGCCAGTAGTATTTGGACAGGAGGTTCACCCCTCCACTTT. This chain connects TRBV19 to TRBJ1-6; TRBD1 matches at 7 bases. The CDR3 is 14 residues long. V dropped 3 bases and J dropped 9; count of bases not matched to a gene: 5. Germline lookup yields CDR1 LNHDA and CDR2 SQIVND (reference sequence).

This chain joins TRBV4-1 and TRBJ1-1, with D unclear. CDR3 size: 11 residues. With 5 bases removed from V and 11 bases from J, the gap between germline ends came to 12 bases. The germline V gene has CDR1 MGHRA and CDR2 YSYEKL. The CDR3 here is CASSLSSQAFF. In DNA, the CDR3 is TGCGCCAGCAGCTTATCGTCCCAGGCTTTCTTT.

The J gene is TRBJ1-2, the V gene TRBV10-3; D ambiguous. Trimming stripped 0 bases from V and 6 bases from J, with 11 bases between. In germline, CDR1 is ENHRY, CDR2 SYGVKD. The CDR3 runs to 14 residues. The CDR3 DNA reads TGTGCCATCAGTGAGTCGACCTTAGATGATGGCTACACCTTC. This gives the protein CAISESTLDDGYTF.

This chain links TRBV14 with TRBJ1-3, with D perhaps matching TRBD1 (6 bases). V was shortened by 0 bases and J by 2 bases, with 14 bases between the two germline ends. This CDR3 is 17 amino acids long. In germline, CDR1 is SGHDN, CDR2 FVKESK. The CDR3, as DNA: TGTGCCAGCAGCCAAGAGTGGGGGGCCCGAACTGGAAACACCATATATTTT. This encodes CASSQEWGARTGNTIYF.

The chain employs TRBV30 and TRBJ1-1; tentatively, D is TRBD1 (5 bases). This CDR3 spans 13 amino acids. The V end lost 0 bases, the J end lost 4 bases, and 9 bases lay between the germline ends. The germline V gene has CDR1 GTSNPN and CDR2 SVGIG (reference sequence). Written as DNA, the CDR3 is TGTGCCTGGAGTGTTGGGACCCCCACTGAAGCTTTCTTT. Translation gives CAWSVGTPTEAFF. The complete variable domain, with remaining parts taken from reference TRBV30 and TRBJ1-1, reads SQTIHQWPATLVQPVGSPLSLECTVEGTSNPNLYWYRQAAGRGLQLLFYSVGIGQISSEVPQNLSASRPQDRQFILSSKKLLLSDSGFYLCAWSVGTPTEAFFGQGTRLTVV.

CDR3 in DNA: TGTGCCAGCAGCTTAGGTCCGGCGACTAGCGCCTCCTACGAGCAGTACTTC. Translating it yields CASSLGPATSASYEQYF. The chain recombines TRBV7-6 with TRBJ2-7; 8 bases match TRBD2. The CDR3 spans 17 residues. Germline V gene sequence: CDR1 SGHVS, CDR2 FNYEAQ. J gave up 0 bases and V 1 base, and 8 bases lay outside the gene matches.

The gene calls are TRBV4-1 and TRBJ2-5; the D gene is possibly TRBD2 (7 bases). The CDR3 runs 16 residues. In germline, CDR1 is MGHRA, CDR2 YSYEKL. With 4 bases removed from V and 5 bases from J, the gap between germline ends came to 20 bases. Written as DNA, the CDR3 is TGCGCCAGCAGCCTCCAACCGGCCGGGGGGCCTGAGACCCAGTACTTC. It encodes CASSLQPAGGPETQYF.

V usage is TRBV7-9 and J usage is TRBJ2-5; D is perhaps TRBD1 or TRBD2 (6 bases each). Trimming shortened V by 5 bases and J by 9 bases, and 16 bases separated the two germline ends. The CDR3 contains 13 residues. Germline-derived CDR1 and CDR2 are SEHNR and FQNEAQ (reference sequence). In nucleotides, the CDR3 is TGTGCCAGCAGCCCCCCGGGGGCTGTAGCCCAGTACTTC. This sequence encodes CASSPPGAVAQYF.

This chain connects TRBV6-6 to TRBJ2-3; 7 bases align to TRBD2. The germline CDR1 and CDR2 sequences are MNHNY and SVGAGI (reference sequence). The CDR3 contains 15 residues. The ends lost 6 bases at V and 8 bases at J; junction bases unmatched: 14. The CDR3 protein is CASSSTFRGEGTQYF. The DNA of the CDR3 is TGTGCCAGCAGCTCGACATTCAGAGGGGAGGGTACGCAGTATTTT.

A remark on this clone: The same CDR3 can be traced to other DNA sequences in this sample. The chain couples TRBV13 to TRBJ2-7; 13 positions match TRBD2. Germline-derived CDR1 and CDR2 are PRHDT and FYEKMQ (reference sequence). This CDR3 has 14 amino acids. Unmatched junction bases numbered 1, after V lost 3 bases and J lost 5 bases. DNA of the CDR3: TGTGCCAGCAGCTTCGGGACTAGCGGGAACGAGCAGTACTTC. As protein: CASSFGTSGNEQYF.

The rearrangement joins TRBV6-1 to TRBJ2-7; 9 bases are a match to TRBD1. The length of the CDR3 is 14 residues. Germline V gene lookup returns CDR1 MNHNS and CDR2 SASEGT. V was clipped by 3 bases and J by 13 bases; unmatched bases: 13. The CDR3 is CASSDAPFRDRAYF. DNA for the CDR3: TGTGCCAGCAGTGATGCTCCTTTCCGGGACAGGGCCTACTTC.

The rearrangement links TRBV4-1 to TRBJ2-5; the D is unclear. With 0 bases removed from V and 0 bases from J, the gap between germline ends came to 8 bases. The CDR3 sequence is 15 residues long. Per germline, CDR1 MGHRA and CDR2 YSYEKL. DNA for the CDR3: TGCGCCAGCAGCCAAGATAGAATGTACCAAGAGACCCAGTACTTC. This sequence encodes CASSQDRMYQETQYF.

In regard to this clone: Other DNA sequences in the same sample also yield this CDR3. The J gene is TRBJ2-7, the V gene TRBV27, with D hard to call. The CDR3 length is 12 residues. V lost 6 bases and J lost 4, with 10 bases in between. Germline values: CDR1 MNHEY, CDR2 SMNVEV (reference sequence). Here the CDR3 DNA reads TGTGCCAGCAGCCCCAGTGGTTACGAGCAGTACTTC. The encoded protein is CASSPSGYEQYF.

This chain connects TRBV9 to TRBJ2-3; 12 nucleotides align to TRBD2. Germline V lookup: CDR1 SGDLS, CDR2 YYNGEE. Trimming at V came to 0 bases and at J to 6 bases, leaving 8 bases not matched to a gene. CDR3 length: 17 amino acids. This CDR3 is CASSVGWLAGGQDTQYF. The CDR3, as DNA: TGTGCCAGCAGCGTAGGTTGGCTAGCGGGGGGGCAGGATACGCAGTATTTT.

The rearrangement joins TRBV7-2 to TRBJ2-7; unclear D gene. There are 15 residues in the CDR3. Per germline, CDR1 SGHTA and CDR2 FQGNSA. Between the trimmed V and J ends, which lost 1 base and 2 bases, there was a span of 12 bases. CDR3 amino acids: CASSLELASTYEQYF. CDR3 sequence (DNA): TGTGCCAGCAGCTTAGAATTGGCTTCGACCTACGAGCAGTACTTC.

The chain combines TRBV7-6 with TRBJ2-2; D is unclear. The V gene's germline CDR1 is SGHVS and CDR2 FNYEAQ. V lost 5 bases, J lost 1 base, and 8 bases lay in between. This CDR3 region has 14 residues. CDR3 sequence: CASSVDQNTGELFF. The CDR3 region has the DNA TGTGCCAGCAGCGTAGACCAGAACACCGGGGAGCTGTTTTTT.

Notes on this clone: Other DNA sequences in this specimen translate into the identical CDR3. The chain carries TRBV9 and TRBJ1-6; 8 bases match TRBD1. The CDR3 spans 14 residues. Germline V CDR1 and CDR2: SGDLS, YYNGEE. V was clipped by 3 bases and J by 6 bases; unmatched bases: 2. The CDR3 DNA reads as TGTGCCAGCAGCGACGGGACAGGTAATTCACCCCTCCACTTT. Its translation: CASSDGTGNSPLHF.

The sample holds one count of this clone. This sequence joins TRBV28 and TRBJ2-2, with D maybe TRBD1 (6 bases). CDR1 is MDHEN, CDR2 SYDVKM, per germline. This CDR3 comprises 14 residues. V was trimmed by 7 bases and J by 1 base, leaving 10 bases between them. The CDR3 DNA reads TGTGCCAGCACTGAGACAGGGAACACCGGGGAGCTGTTTTTT. Protein: CASTETGNTGELFF. The whole variable domain, remainder taken from reference TRBV28 and TRBJ2-2, is DVKVTQSSRYLVKRTGEKVFLECVQDMDHENMFWYRQDPGLGLRLIYFSYDVKMKEKGDIPEGYSVSREKKERFSLILESASTNQTSMYLCASTETGNTGELFFGEGSRLTVL.

The CDR3 DNA reads TGTGCCAGCAGCACGGGGACTAGCGGGGAGGAGACCCAGTACTTC. Residues: CASSTGTSGEETQYF. The chain couples TRBV7-3 to TRBJ2-5, with 13 bases aligning to TRBD2. In germline, CDR1 is SGHTA, CDR2 FQGTGA. The CDR3 runs 15 residues. J was trimmed by 5 bases and V by 5 bases; bases with no gene match: 5.

The chain has TRBV28 and TRBJ1-5; the D is unclear. The CDR3 consists of 14 residues. V was trimmed by 7 bases and J by 0 bases, leaving 10 bases between them. The germline V gene encodes CDR1 MDHEN and CDR2 SYDVKM. CDR3 sequence (DNA): TGTGCCAGCAATGAGGGTGATAGCAATCAGCCCCAGCATTTT. The encoded protein is CASNEGDSNQPQHF.

This clone was detected once. The chain joins TRBV27 to TRBJ1-2; no definite D call. The CDR3 loop spans 15 amino acids. CDR1 MNHEY and CDR2 SMNVEV come from the germline V gene (reference sequence). Trimming cost V 5 bases and J 8 bases, with 21 bases left between them. The DNA of the CDR3 is TGTGCCAGCAGTCCAACCCCTCGGGAGGAGGGAGGCTACACCTTC. This gives the protein CASSPTPREEGGYTF.

With respect to this clone: No DNA is shown, since the ends of the CDR3 on it are uncertain; the CDR3 is the one TCRdb lists. V gene TRBV5-6 combines with J gene TRBJ2-7. The CDR3 region is 15 residues in length, termini included. The germline V gene has CDR1 SGHDT and CDR2 YYEEEE. The CDR3 is CASSFGPGAGYEQYF.

About this clone itself: Germline is not matched at one junction end, which may reflect a read error. The chain uses TRBV4-1 and TRBJ2-5; 11 nucleotides align to TRBD2. CDR1 MGHRA and CDR2 YSYEKL come from the germline V gene. The CDR3 runs to 15 residues. Here the CDR3 reads CASSRLAGLREAQYF. For the CDR3, the DNA is TGCGCCAGCAGCCGACTAGCGGGACTACGAGAGGCCCAGTACTTC.